This T cell receptor (beta chain) stems from a study of T cell responses to AZD1222 COVID-19 vaccine (dated by TCRdb to about 2021). Looking at the study overall: TCR sequencing was performed for roughly 250 trial participants, of whom some 200 were given two doses of AZD1222 and some 26 were given two doses of MenACWY control vaccine. Trial participants were enrolled by age into subgroups of 18-55, 56-69 and 70-plus years, and approximately 150, 30 and 60 TCR-sequenced participants, respectively, were included in these subgroups. Summary of the overall study and its limitations: No day 14 peak-response samples were available, so repertoires were characterized only after the peak T cell response. In the small 56-69-year group, the increase in depth fell short of significance, most likely because of low power. Reportedly, almost half of the unique spike-specific TCRs recognized epitopes lying outside the regions that are mutated in the B.1.351 and B.1.1.7 variants. Conclusions about previously exposed vaccinees were limited because only six or seven AZD1222 recipients were SARS-CoV-2 seropositive at baseline. Participants were mostly white British and included more females than males, and it was suggested by the authors that clonal diversity may have been underestimated. Vaccine-associated CD4 TCRs spanned the whole spike protein, with dominant responses in regions 160-218 and 743-854. After two AZD1222 doses, both the breadth and the depth of spike-specific TCRs were significantly higher than at day 0 and than in MenACWY recipients.

Sample time point, as interpreted from the label and publication: baseline before first vaccination. Read against the paper, the sample's treatment or condition label means: meningococcal conjugate vaccine given as trial control. Vaccinee samples came from UK trials COV001 and COV002, including a single-blind randomized controlled phase 2/3 trial of AZD1222 (ChAdOx1 nCoV-19) in healthy adults. For TCRbeta chain sequencing, PBMC samples were collected from trial participants at day 0 and at day 28 after the second dose. The junction shows trimming of 4 bases on V and 1 base on J, plus 7 bases between the germline ends. From a lookup of the germline V gene, CDR1 and CDR2 are SNHLY and FYNNEI. Reading from cysteine to phenylalanine, the CDR3 counts 13 amino acids. Kept here is only the CDR3 DNA, which spans 39 bases and is read in frame from base 1. On this clone: Which antigen it targets is not known. No per-base quality is available; no much larger clone lies one base away.

The CDR3 regions of human TCRbeta chains were subjected to immunosequencing. The source study handled its data this way. Repertoire TCRs were checked for matches against a reference library of SARS-CoV-2-specific TCRs that had been generated using the MIRA antigen-specificity platform. Breadth meant the fraction of unique TCRs that were SARS-CoV-2-associated, whereas depth meant the fraction of total T cells that were SARS-CoV-2-associated. Using the MIRA data, each spike-specific TCR was mapped to the spike region that the TCR reacts to and placed in a CD4 or CD8 class. Log10-transformed breadth and depth values were compared by one-way ANOVA with Sidak's multiple comparisons tests. Imported from immuneACCESS, the table was reduced by TCRdb to in-frame sequences with V and J called. These copies leave out some clones; in studies compared against another copy, an unresolved V gene accounts for under half, and the cause of the remainder is not known. V, J and clone size are those of that table, while D and trimming were read from the DNA. For this sample the table gives 210,000 or so clones, of which about 93% were detected only once. The biggest ten clones account for over 0.95% of the sample.

This TCR was recovered from an adult in good health. Sequencing used peripheral blood, obtained on day 0 of MenACWY control vaccination. The rearranged segments are TRBV2 and TRBJ1-1; matching of 5 bases hints at TRBD1 as the D gene. The DNA sequence reads TGTGCCAGCAGTGGACAGCCGAACACTGAAGCTTTCTTT. It specifies CASSGQPNTEAFF.